A single sample gave rise to the 25 T cell receptor beta chains below, sequenced in a study of blood T cells in healthy people across ages (dated by TCRdb to 2013 to 2016). Libraries came from 5' RACE. The sample was run on an Illumina HiSeq 2500. The second PCR ran for roughly 6 to 11 cycles and used a J-beta primer mix along with a sample-barcoded 5' primer. TCRdb took the public reads, trimmed them with fastp at Q25, ran MiXCR for clone calling and kept in-frame beta chains. Merged by CDR3 protein, the rows form single entries marked with the most common genes and DNA. Here the sample has about 1.6 million distinct CDR3 sequences; 30% to 35% occur a single time. Around 11% of the sample is in the top ten clones. Sample: blood. Source of these receptors: a woman aged 25 to 39 in good health.

This clonotype was picked up a small number of times. The chain recombines TRBV12-3 or TRBV12-4 with TRBJ2-1; 8 nucleotides align to TRBD1. The CDR3 loop spans 15 amino acids. V was pared by 6 bases and J by 8 bases, with 12 bases of the junction left unmatched. The CDR3 sequence: CASRAPGGGVYEQFF. CDR3 DNA: TGTGCCAGCAGAGCCCCAGGGGGCGGTGTTTATGAGCAGTTCTTC.

V and J are TRBV20-1 and TRBJ1-6; TRBD1 matches at 12 bases. V was clipped by 6 bases and J by 10 bases; unmatched bases: 16. Germline loops: CDR1 DFQATT, CDR2 SNEGSKA (reference sequence). The CDR3 is made up of 17 amino acids. This chain's CDR3 is CSAGGTGGAMGYSPLHF. The CDR3 DNA reads as TGCAGTGCCGGGGGGACAGGGGGCGCGATGGGTTACTCACCCCTCCACTTT.

This clonotype showed up just once. V is TRBV7-9 and J is TRBJ2-1; 7 bases are a match to TRBD2. V lost 9 bases, J lost 6 bases, and 17 bases stayed unmatched. Germline values: CDR1 SEHNR, CDR2 FQNEAQ (reference sequence). The CDR3 sequence is 16 residues long. The CDR3 reads CASSTVRREICNEQFF. The CDR3 bases are TGTGCCAGTAGCACCGTGAGGCGGGAGATCTGCAATGAGCAGTTCTTC.

This chain links TRBV30 with TRBJ1-1, with D perhaps TRBD1 (5 bases). The ends were cut back, 5 bases at V and 6 bases at J, with 10 bases in the middle. The CDR3 has 11 residues. Looked up from germline, CDR1 is GTSNPN and CDR2 is SVGIG (reference sequence). The DNA of the CDR3 is TGTGCCTGGGTGGGACCCGCTGAAGCTTTCTTT. As protein: CAWVGPAEAFF.

With respect to this clonotype: One end of the junction is discordant with germline, which a read error may explain. This chain connects TRBV27 to TRBJ2-1, with D perhaps TRBD1 (6 bases). The CDR3 is 12 amino acids. CDR1 is MNHEY, CDR2 SMNVEV, per germline (reference sequence). CDR3 in amino acids: CVSSERGYEQFF. The CDR3, as DNA: TGTGTCAGCTCTGAGAGGGGGTATGAGCAGTTCTTC.

The chain recombines TRBV28 with TRBJ2-1; TRBD2 agrees at 12 bases. CDR3 length: 17 residues. The junction had 5 bases not matched to a gene; V was cut back by 1 base and J by 4 bases. Germline CDR1 reads MDHEN; CDR2 reads SYDVKM. CDR3 bases: TGTGCCAGCAGTTTATCAGGGACTAGCGGGTTTTACAATGAGCAGTTCTTC. Translation: CASSLSGTSGFYNEQFF. Supplemented by reference TRBV28 and TRBJ2-1, the full variable domain reads DVKVTQSSRYLVKRTGEKVFLECVQDMDHENMFWYRQDPGLGLRLIYFSYDVKMKEKGDIPEGYSVSREKKERFSLILESASTNQTSMYLCASSLSGTSGFYNEQFFGPGTRLTVL.

A few counts support this clonotype. Here the CDR3 DNA reads TGTGCCAGCAGCGTAGCAGACAGGGGGCCGGAGACCCAGTACTTC. Translation gives CASSVADRGPETQYF. The chain uses TRBV9 and TRBJ2-5, with TRBD1 identical over 10 bases. The V gene end was trimmed by 0 bases and the J gene end by 5 bases; junction bases not matched to a gene: 4. The CDR3 contains 15 residues. The germline V gene has CDR1 SGDLS and CDR2 YYNGEE.

The chain uses TRBV30 and TRBJ2-3; D is possibly TRBD1 (6 bases). V was shortened by 0 bases and J by 5 bases, with 18 bases between the two germline ends. This CDR3 is 16 amino acids long. In germline, CDR1 is GTSNPN, CDR2 SVGIG (reference sequence). As DNA, the CDR3 is TGTGCCTGGAGTGTACAGCCCCCGAACAGGGTAGATACGCAGTATTTT. This sequence encodes CAWSVQPPNRVDTQYF.

This clonotype was counted between two and nine times. V usage is TRBV6-1 and J usage is TRBJ2-5; no reliable D call. The CDR3 consists of 12 residues. V lost 7 bases, J lost 4 bases, and 10 bases lay in between. Germline loops: CDR1 MNHNS, CDR2 SASEGT. For the CDR3, the DNA is TGTGCCAGCAACCACCGGGCAGAGACCCAGTACTTC. This gives the protein CASNHRAETQYF.

This clonotype turned up a few times. J is TRBJ1-2 and V is TRBV4-1; perhaps TRBD1 as D (6 bases). CDR1 is MGHRA, CDR2 YSYEKL, per germline. Trimming removed 1 base at V and 8 bases at J, with 14 bases between. CDR3 length equals 14 residues. In DNA form, the CDR3 reads TGCGCCAGCAGCCAAGCTACGGGGGCATCAGGCTACACCTTC. This gives the protein CASSQATGASGYTF.

V and J are TRBV6-2 or TRBV6-3 and TRBJ2-2; D remains unclear. V lost 2 bases, J lost 3 bases, and 7 bases lay in between. Looked up from germline, CDR1 is MNHEY and CDR2 is SVGEGT. The CDR3 is 14 amino acids. Here the CDR3 reads CASSYGGYTGELFF. DNA of the CDR3: TGTGCCAGCAGTTACGGCGGATACACCGGGGAGCTGTTTTTT.

This clonotype has more than one count but fewer than ten. The gene calls are TRBV4-1 and TRBJ2-1, with D perhaps matching TRBD1 (6 bases). CDR3 length: 16 amino acids. V was pared by 1 base and J by 4 bases, with 14 bases between. Germline V lookup: CDR1 MGHRA, CDR2 YSYEKL. The CDR3 region has the DNA TGCGCCAGCAGCCAAGCAAAGGGGGACCCGTACAATGAGCAGTTCTTC. It codes for CASSQAKGDPYNEQFF.

This clonotype appeared many times. V usage is TRBV20-1 and J usage is TRBJ1-2; D perhaps matches TRBD1 (6 bases). The CDR3 has 12 amino acids. CDR1 and CDR2 (germline): DFQATT, SNEGSKA (reference sequence). Trimming removed 6 bases at V and 7 bases at J, with 15 bases between. CDR3 sequence (DNA): TGCAGTGCCCGAGATAGAGGGGGTGGCTACACCTTC. The encoded protein is CSARDRGGGYTF.

V usage is TRBV20-1 and J usage is TRBJ1-1, with 7 bases aligning to TRBD1. CDR1 is DFQATT and CDR2 is SNEGSKA in the germline V gene (reference sequence). The length of the CDR3 is 13 residues. V lost 5 bases to trimming and J lost 5 bases; unmatched junction nucleotides: 8. The CDR3 DNA reads as TGCAGTGCTCCCCGACAGGGAGGGACTGAAGCTTTCTTT. Translating gives CSAPRQGGTEAFF.

This clonotype was seen many times. The rearrangement links TRBV10-1 to TRBJ2-7; D tentatively fits TRBD1 or TRBD2 (5 bases each). Germline values: CDR1 WNHNN, CDR2 SYGVQD (reference sequence). The CDR3 is 12 amino acids. Trimming stripped 5 bases from V and 6 bases from J, with 11 bases between. As DNA, the CDR3 is TGCGCCAGCAGTTCCACTAGGGGCGAGCAGTACTTC. Amino acids: CASSSTRGEQYF.

J is TRBJ2-7 and V is TRBV2; tentative D call: TRBD1 (6 bases). Germline CDR1 and CDR2: SNHLY and FYNNEI. This CDR3 spans 16 amino acids. V was clipped by 1 base and J by 3 bases, with 16 bases between them. CDR3 region: CASSEVGGQGFYEQYF. DNA of the CDR3: TGTGCCAGCAGTGAAGTGGGTGGGCAGGGGTTCTACGAGCAGTACTTC.

This clonotype was detected a few times. The V call is TRBV19, the J call TRBJ2-3; the match to TRBD1 covers 10 bases. The CDR3 consists of 14 residues. V lost 10 bases and J lost 6; bases outside the gene matches: 10. Per germline, CDR1 LNHDA and CDR2 SQIVND (reference sequence). The DNA for the CDR3 is TGTGCCACCCGGGACAGGGGCCGGGCGGATACGCAGTATTTT. Its translation is CATRDRGRADTQYF. Using reference TRBV19 and TRBJ2-3 for the parts outside the CDR3, the full variable domain is DGGITQSPKYLFRKEGQNVTLSCEQNLNHDAMYWYRQDPGQGLRLIYYSQIVNDFQKGDIAEGYSVSREKKESFPLTVTSAQKNPTAFYLCATRDRGRADTQYFGPGTRLTVL.

The chain uses TRBV6-6 and TRBJ2-7; no reliable D call. Germline V gene lookup returns CDR1 MNHNY and CDR2 SVGAGI (reference sequence). V was shortened by 0 bases and J by 7 bases, with 10 bases between the two germline ends. The CDR3 runs to 13 residues. As DNA, the CDR3 is TGTGCCAGCAGTTACTCGCTAGAGTTAGAGCAGTACTTC. It specifies CASSYSLELEQYF.

This clonotype has just a few counts. V and J are TRBV7-2 and TRBJ1-2; 7 positions agree with TRBD1. The CDR3 covers 15 residues. Germline V CDR1 and CDR2: SGHTA, FQGNSA. J was trimmed by 7 bases and V by 5 bases; bases with no gene match: 13. The CDR3: CASSPRNRQGAGYTF. CDR3 DNA sequence: TGTGCCAGCAGCCCCCGTAACCGACAGGGAGCTGGCTACACCTTC. Together with reference TRBV7-2 and TRBJ1-2, the CDR3 gives the full variable domain: GAGVSQSPSNKVTEKGKDVELRCDPISGHTALYWYRQSLGQGLEFLIYFQGNSAPDKSGLPSDRFSAERTGGSVSTLTIQRTQQEDSAVYLCASSPRNRQGAGYTFGSGTRLTVV.

This clonotype came up many times. The J gene is TRBJ2-7, the V gene TRBV20-1; 8 bases map to TRBD2. CDR3 length: 15 amino acids. Germline-derived CDR1 and CDR2 are DFQATT and SNEGSKA (reference sequence). V shed 1 base, J shed 3 bases, and the junction held 8 bases outside the gene matches. CDR3 in amino acids: CSARAPLAGYYEQYF. As DNA, the CDR3 is TGCAGTGCTAGAGCCCCGCTAGCGGGCTACTACGAGCAGTACTTC.

This clonotype was recorded a few times. CDR3 sequence (DNA): TGCGCCAGCAGCTTGGAACTAGCGGAATACTACGAGCAGTACTTC. Translation: CASSLELAEYYEQYF. The V and J genes are TRBV5-1 and TRBJ2-7, with 8 bases that match TRBD2. CDR1 SGHRS and CDR2 YFSETQ come from the germline V gene. J gave up 3 bases and V 0 bases, and 5 bases lay outside the gene matches. The CDR3 has 15 residues.

This clonotype was seen more than once but under ten times. The chain links TRBV10-3 to TRBJ2-7; D not resolved. The CDR3 consists of 14 residues. Trimming cost V 6 bases and J 5 bases, with 17 bases left between them. Germline V gene sequence: CDR1 ENHRY, CDR2 SYGVKD. The CDR3 loop is CAIRPARDADEQYF. The CDR3 DNA sequence: TGTGCCATCAGGCCGGCTAGGGATGCGGACGAGCAGTACTTC.

Remarks on this clonotype: One base away lies a much larger clone, so this may be a sequencing read error. The chain uses TRBV29-1 and TRBJ1-2; D is undetermined. CDR1 is SQVTM, CDR2 ANQGSEA, per germline. The CDR3 extends over 12 amino acids. CDR3 region: CSVRWRNYDYTF. Here the CDR3 DNA reads TGCAGCGTTAGATGGAGAAACTATGACTACACCTTC.

The table lists this clonotype with a few counts. The V and J genes are TRBV29-1 and TRBJ1-2; 12 bases are a match to TRBD1. The V segment lost 7 bases and the J segment 8 bases; nucleotides outside the gene matches: 11. CDR1 and CDR2 (germline): SQVTM, ANQGSEA. This CDR3 has 14 residues. CDR3 in amino acids: CSGQGTGGAKGYTF. As DNA, the CDR3 is TGCAGCGGACAAGGGACAGGGGGCGCGAAAGGCTACACCTTC.

The chain has TRBV6-1 and TRBJ1-2; weak D call: TRBD1 (6 bases). Between the trimmed V and J ends, which lost 5 bases and 5 bases, there was a span of 15 bases. Germline values: CDR1 MNHNS, CDR2 SASEGT. This CDR3 contains 14 residues. The chain's CDR3 is CASSRTVDLYGYTF. For the CDR3, the DNA is TGTGCCAGCAGTCGGACAGTTGATTTGTATGGCTACACCTTC.